These 9 T cell receptor beta chains were sequenced from one sample in a study of T-cell memory formation after mild COVID-19. TCRdb itself ran the 5' RACE reads through MiXCR, one entry per CDR3 protein. The table records fewer than 350,000 distinct CDR3 sequences, approximately 16% of them present only once. Sequenced input: PBMCs or a T cell subset sorted from them (not recorded which). The receptors derive from a man between 18 and 29 years old who had mild COVID-19 (a few samples of this study predate the infection). Cell type and time point are not known.

This clonotype was seen only a few times. The rearrangement uses TRBV7-2 and TRBJ2-3, with 9 bases aligning to TRBD1. Losses at the gene ends were 4 bases for V and 10 bases for J; bases not matched to a gene: 9. The germline gives CDR1 SGHTA, CDR2 FQGNSA. CDR3 length: 14 residues. The CDR3: CASSSSGQGIAQYF. CDR3 sequence (DNA): TGTGCCAGCAGCTCCAGTGGACAGGGGATCGCGCAGTATTTT.

CDR3 amino acids: CASSYSPLEGYDEQFF. Written as DNA, the CDR3 is TGTGCCAGCAGTTACTCGCCCCTTGAGGGGTACGATGAGCAGTTCTTC. The chain links TRBV6-2 or TRBV6-3 to TRBJ2-1; D may be TRBD1 or TRBD2 (5 bases each). CDR3 size: 16 residues. The V gene lost 0 bases and the J gene lost 8 bases, with 17 bases spanning the gap. Germline assignment: CDR1 MNHEY and CDR2 SVGEGT.

The chain combines TRBV9 with TRBJ2-2; 8 bases fit TRBD2. This CDR3 is built from 15 residues. V lost 0 bases to trimming and J lost 6 bases; unmatched junction nucleotides: 4. Per the germline V gene, CDR1 is SGDLS and CDR2 is YYNGEE. The CDR3 nucleotides are TGTGCCAGCAGCGTAGCCGGGGGGGCCGCCGGGGAGCTGTTTTTT. Amino acids: CASSVAGGAAGELFF. The full variable domain, in which reference TRBV9 and TRBJ2-2 provide the parts outside the CDR3, is DSGVTQTPKHLITATGQRVTLRCSPRSGDLSVYWYQQSLDQGLQFLIQYYNGEERAKGNILERFSAQQFPDLHSELNLSSLELGDSALYFCASSVAGGAAGELFFGEGSRLTVL.

CDR3 DNA sequence: TGCAGCGTCCTAGTCCTCCGGGCGGCCCCTGAAGCTTTCTTT. Translated, it gives CSVLVLRAAPEAFF. This chain links TRBV29-1 with TRBJ1-1; D ambiguous. There are 14 residues in the CDR3. The germline V gene encodes CDR1 SQVTM and CDR2 ANQGSEA. V lost 6 bases to trimming and J lost 6 bases, with 20 bases between them.

This clonotype was observed a single time. DNA of the CDR3: TGCGCCAGCAGTCGACAGGGGAGGGGTGAAGCTTTCTTT. This encodes CASSRQGRGEAFF. J is TRBJ1-1 and V is TRBV5-1; TRBD1 aligns across 8 bases. This CDR3 has 13 amino acids. In germline, CDR1 is SGHRS, CDR2 YFSETQ. The J segment lost 7 bases and the V segment lost 5 bases, leaving 7 bases of the junction unmatched.

Here the CDR3 reads CASSQPLAKNIQYF. DNA of the CDR3: TGCGCCAGCAGCCAACCCCTAGCCAAAAACATTCAGTACTTC. V and J are TRBV4-1 and TRBJ2-4; D remains ambiguous. Germline values: CDR1 MGHRA, CDR2 YSYEKL. The CDR3 consists of 14 residues. The V end lost 2 bases, the J end lost 0 bases, and 5 bases lay between the germline ends.

The chain employs TRBV20-1 and TRBJ2-5; no reliable D call. The CDR3 sequence is 13 residues long. Between the trimmed V and J ends, which lost 3 bases and 4 bases, there was a span of 12 bases. Germline assignment: CDR1 DFQATT and CDR2 SNEGSKA (reference sequence). The CDR3 region is CSASSLGPETQYF. As DNA, the CDR3 is TGCAGTGCTAGTTCTCTAGGTCCAGAGACCCAGTACTTC.

CDR3 sequence (DNA): TGTGCCAGCAGTCGGACTAGCGGGGGCGTCGCGGATACGCAGTATTTT. The encoded protein is CASSRTSGGVADTQYF. The chain carries TRBV6-6 and TRBJ2-3; TRBD2 aligns across 13 bases. With V trimmed by 5 bases and J by 6 bases, 8 bases remained unmatched. The CDR3 spans 16 residues. Germline assignment: CDR1 MNHNY and CDR2 SVGAGI (reference sequence).

This clonotype has a handful of counts. The chain joins TRBV12-3 or TRBV12-4 to TRBJ1-6; D gene unclear. This CDR3 comprises 13 residues. Deletions cut 3 bases from V and 10 bases from J, with 10 bases between. CDR3: CASSFERESPLHF. The CDR3 nucleotides read TGTGCCAGCAGTTTTGAGAGGGAATCACCCCTCCACTTT.